The entry that follows covers one T cell receptor beta chain sequence. Its antigen is not identified. The entry originates in a study of vaccination and CD4 T cells after COVID-19. Cultured CD4+ T cells had their DNA profiled by the Oncomine TCR Beta short-read assay. TCRdb independently ran MiXCR on the PCR reads; one entry per CDR3 protein. The sample shows more than 10,000 distinct CDR3 sequences, around 50% of them seen only once. Treatment denoted: roughly 10-day PBMC culture with coronavirus spike peptide pools or control peptides (ViraFEST assay). Researchers reported culturing about 2.1 million PBMCs per well with 10 IU/ml IL-2 and 9 to 10 ug/ml peptide pools. CDR1 and CDR2 (germline): SGHNT, YYREEE (reference sequence). The length of the CDR3 is 14 residues. V was pared by 3 bases and J by 5 bases, with 14 bases between.

This receptor was identified in a human donor who had recovered from COVID-19. The sequenced material came from CD4+ T cells from blood, cultured in vitro. The chain joins TRBV5-4 to TRBJ1-2; perhaps TRBD1 as D (6 bases). This chain's CDR3 is CASSYTDRKYGYTF. As DNA, the CDR3 is TGTGCCAGCAGCTATACGGACAGAAAGTATGGCTACACCTTC.